Listed below are T cell receptor beta chains from one sample, sequenced in a study of long-term antiretroviral therapy in people with HIV. TCRdb's table, derived via immunoSEQ multiplex PCR, lists solely in-frame clones and lacks some. The table has 25,000 to 30,000 clones, over 90% seen once. The material sequenced was unsorted PBMCs, taken around 6.5 years after starting antiretroviral therapy. The receptors shown here come from a woman aged 40-49 years with HIV. CDR3s include the opening cysteine and the closing phenylalanine or tryptophan. A D gene is named only where the DNA matches it firmly. Clone sizes are given selectively: once, few, many, or a class where the clone is expanded.

j_call,v_call,cdr3_length,clone_size,d_call,cdr3_aa,cdr3_nt
TRBJ2-7,TRBV5-4,14,-,-,CASSFPGQAYEQYF,TGTGCCAGCAGCTTTCCGGGACAAGCCTACGAGCAGTACTTC
TRBJ1-6,TRBV4-1,14,-,-,CASSQGGNNSPLHF,TGCGCCAGCAGCCAAGGAGGAAATAATTCACCCCTCCACTTT
TRBJ2-3,TRBV12-5,12,-,-,CASGYGADTQYF,TGTGCTAGTGGTTACGGGGCAGATACGCAGTATTTT
TRBJ2-7,TRBV30,13,-,-,CAWSLTGLYEQYF,TGTGCCTGGAGTTTGACCGGGCTCTACGAGCAGTACTTC
TRBJ1-3,TRBV19,14,-,TRBD1,CASSQGADGNTIYF,TGTGCCAGTAGCCAGGGGGCGGACGGAAACACCATATATTTT
TRBJ1-5,TRBV6-6,14,-,TRBD1,CASTGQVSNQPQHF,TGTGCCAGCACGGGACAGGTTAGCAATCAGCCCCAGCATTTT
TRBJ1-4,TRBV10-3,15,-,-,CAISAKSGVGEKLFF,TGTGCCATCAGTGCCAAATCAGGGGTGGGGGAAAAACTGTTTTTT
TRBJ1-6,TRBV19,15,-,-,CASSIASPRDSPLHF,TGTGCCAGTAGTATAGCGAGTCCGAGGGATTCACCCCTCCACTTT
TRBJ1-4,TRBV4-1,15,once,-,CASGISGTLSEKLFF,TGCGCCAGCGGAATTTCCGGGACCCTCTCGGAAAAACTGTTTTTT
TRBJ2-1,TRBV5-1,16,-,-,CASSLKTSLSYNEQFF,TGCGCCAGCAGCTTGAAGACAAGCCTCTCCTACAATGAGCAGTTCTTC
TRBJ1-2,TRBV7-2,15,-,-,CASSLLGGSLDGYTF,TGTGCCAGCAGTCTGCTTGGGGGCAGCTTGGATGGCTACACCTTC
TRBJ1-1,TRBV5-4,13,-,-,CASSAQGRPEAFF,TGTGCCAGCAGCGCTCAAGGGCGGCCTGAAGCTTTCTTT
TRBJ2-5,TRBV11-2,20,-,TRBD2,CASSLDRPRLAGGTQETQYF,TGTGCCAGCAGCTTAGATCGGCCTCGACTAGCGGGGGGCACTCAAGAGACCCAGTACTTC
TRBJ1-3,TRBV4-1,15,-,-,CASSQRDQGGNTIYF,TGCGCCAGCAGCCAACGGGATCAGGGGGGAAACACCATATATTTT
TRBJ1-6,TRBV19,16,-,-,CASSMQGQTYNSPLHF,TGTGCCAGTAGTATGCAGGGGCAGACCTATAATTCACCCCTCCACTTT
TRBJ1-5,TRBV6-1,15,-,TRBD1,CASSTIQGSNQPQHF,TGTGCCAGCAGTACAATACAGGGGAGCAATCAGCCCCAGCATTTT
TRBJ2-5,TRBV7-2,13,-,TRBD1,CASSPGQGVTQYF,TGTGCCAGCAGCCCCGGCCAGGGGGTGACCCAGTACTTC
TRBJ2-2,TRBV7-8,12,-,-,CASSFSLQELFF,TGTGCCAGCAGCTTTAGTTTACAGGAGCTGTTTTTT
TRBJ2-3,TRBV19,15,-,TRBD2,CASSQAGGPVDTQYF,TGTGCCAGTAGTCAGGCGGGGGGGCCTGTGGATACGCAGTATTTT
TRBJ2-1,TRBV9,12,-,-,CASSVDYNEQFF,TGTGCCAGCAGCGTAGATTACAATGAGCAGTTCTTC
TRBJ2-2,TRBV7-8,17,-,-,CASSFTLGGPDTGELFF,TGTGCCAGCAGCTTCACGTTGGGGGGGCCCGACACCGGGGAGCTGTTTTTT
TRBJ2-7,TRBV4-3,15,-,TRBD2,CASSQEDGRSYEQYF,TGCGCCAGCAGCCAAGAGGACGGGAGGTCCTACGAGCAGTACTTC
TRBJ2-7,TRBV4-1,14,-,-,CASSQDWGYYEQYF,TGCGCCAGCAGCCAAGATTGGGGGTACTACGAGCAGTACTTC
TRBJ2-7,TRBV6-5,13,-,-,CASKYSGSYEQYF,TGTGCCAGCAAGTACTCAGGGTCCTACGAGCAGTACTTC
TRBJ1-6,TRBV5-6,15,-,TRBD1,CASSFLDREDSPLHF,TGTGCCAGCAGCTTTCTGGACAGGGAGGACTCACCCCTCCACTTT
TRBJ2-7,TRBV20-1,10,-,-,CSATGVEQYF,TGCAGTGCTACAGGGGTCGAGCAGTACTTC
TRBJ2-5,TRBV11-2,13,-,-,CASSVGEWETQYF,TGTGCCAGCAGCGTGGGAGAATGGGAGACCCAGTACTTC
TRBJ2-7,TRBV4-1,18,-,TRBD2,CASSHPLAGGPSSYEQYF,TGCGCCAGCAGCCATCCTCTAGCGGGGGGCCCCAGCTCCTACGAGCAGTACTTC
TRBJ1-1,TRBV6-5,15,-,TRBD1,CASSYSQGGNTEAFF,TGTGCCAGCAGTTACTCACAGGGGGGGAACACTGAAGCTTTCTTT
TRBJ2-5,TRBV15,14,-,-,CATRRGGAFQTQYF,TGTGCCACCAGGAGGGGGGGGGCTTTTCAGACCCAGTACTTC
TRBJ1-2,TRBV4-1,14,-,-,CASSQDWGGIGYTF,TGCGCCAGCAGCCAAGATTGGGGGGGCATTGGCTACACCTTC
TRBJ2-3,TRBV11-3,17,-,TRBD1,CASSPGQGRRYTDTQYF,TGTGCCAGCAGCCCGGGACAGGGGCGAAGATACACAGATACGCAGTATTTT
TRBJ1-1,TRBV6-6,13,-,-,CASSYSPDTEAFF,TGTGCCAGCAGTTACTCTCCGGACACTGAAGCTTTCTTT
TRBJ2-4,TRBV6-1,13,-,TRBD2,CASHREGEDIQYF,TGTGCCAGTCACCGGGAGGGCGAGGACATTCAGTACTTC
TRBJ1-2,TRBV25-1,10,-,-,CASFSYGYTF,TGTGCCAGCTTCTCCTATGGCTACACCTTC
TRBJ2-3,TRBV10-3,14,few,TRBD2,CAISEAGGTDTQYF,TGTGCCATCAGTGAGGCGGGGGGCACAGATACGCAGTATTTT
TRBJ2-5,TRBV7-9,16,-,-,CASSFSGGWERETQYF,TGTGCCAGCAGTTTTTCGGGCGGGTGGGAGAGAGAGACCCAGTACTTC